The rows below give T cell receptor beta chains drawn from one sample of a study of T cells after yellow fever vaccination. MiXCR, run by TCRdb on the 5' RACE reads, gives a single entry per CDR3 protein. The repertoire holds 500,000 to 650,000 distinct CDR3 sequences, with around a sixth as singletons. Material: PBMCs, obtained 4 to 6 days after the first yellow fever vaccination. Source of these receptors: a man aged 18 to 35 who received the YFV17D yellow fever vaccine. The CDR3 runs from the conserved cysteine through the conserved F or W. D genes are given only for firm matches. Size tells how often a clone was seen (once, few, many) or the class of an expanded clone, and some rows leave it out.

>TRBV11-3|-|-|TRBJ2-5
CASSPPGHRETQYF
TGTGCCAGCAGCCCCCCCGGACATCGAGAGACCCAGTACTTC
>TRBV5-1|-|many|TRBJ2-1
CASSLEGNEQFF
TGCGCCAGCAGCTTGGAAGGGAATGAGCAGTTCTTC
>TRBV2|-|-|TRBJ2-2
CASHQQGPNTGELFF
TGTGCCAGCCATCAACAGGGACCGAACACCGGGGAGCTGTTTTTT
>TRBV6-1|-|many|TRBJ1-1
CASRRRDLQEANTEAFF
TGTGCCAGCAGACGACGAGATTTGCAGGAGGCGAACACTGAAGCTTTCTTT
>TRBV7-9|-|-|TRBJ2-6
CASSLGAGIGANVLTF
TGTGCCAGCAGCTTAGGAGCCGGGATTGGGGCCAACGTCCTGACTTTC
>TRBV7-9|-|-|TRBJ1-2
CASSLALYGYTF
TGTGCCAGCAGCTTAGCTTTGTATGGCTACACCTTC
>TRBV4-1|-|-|TRBJ1-6
CASSQEGAGPLHF
TGCGCCAGCAGCCAAGAAGGCGCCGGACCCCTCCACTTT
>TRBV11-2|-|few|TRBJ2-1
CASGHRLSYNEQFF
TGTGCCAGCGGCCACAGGCTGTCCTACAATGAGCAGTTCTTC
>TRBV11-2|-|many|TRBJ1-1
CASSPNHRGGTEAFF
TGTGCCAGCAGCCCCAACCACAGAGGGGGCACTGAAGCTTTCTTT
>TRBV18|-|-|TRBJ1-1
CASSPPGFSEAFF
TGTGCCAGCTCACCACCGGGTTTTTCTGAAGCTTTCTTT
>TRBV6-2/TRBV6-3|-|-|TRBJ1-5
CASRTVRVQPQHF
TGTGCCAGCAGAACCGTTAGGGTTCAGCCCCAGCATTTT
>TRBV20-1|-|-|TRBJ2-3
CSAIGTRTSTDTQYF
TGCAGTGCTATCGGGACAAGAACAAGCACAGATACGCAGTATTTT
>TRBV5-4|TRBD1|-|TRBJ1-1
CASSFTGQGDTEAFF
TGTGCCAGCAGCTTTACAGGGCAGGGGGACACTGAAGCTTTCTTT
>TRBV7-2|TRBD1|-|TRBJ2-4
CASSLIVTGGNIQYF
TGTGCCAGCAGCTTAATCGTAACAGGGGGAAACATTCAGTACTTC
>TRBV11-3|-|-|TRBJ2-5
CASSLKGGGLQETQYF
TGTGCCAGCAGCTTAAAAGGCGGGGGCCTCCAAGAGACCCAGTACTTC
>TRBV5-1|-|-|TRBJ2-7
CASSMGALYEQYF
TGCGCCAGCAGTATGGGGGCCTTATACGAGCAGTACTTC
>TRBV12-3/TRBV12-4|-|-|TRBJ1-5
CASTPTGGGNQPQHF
TGTGCCAGCACCCCGACGGGGGGGGGCAATCAGCCCCAGCATTTT